This note documents a single TCR beta chain sequence. The data belong to a study of control samples from healthy donors and cancer patients. This CDR3 comprises 13 residues. Germline CDR1 and CDR2: SNHLY and FYNNEI. The V end was cut by 5 bases, the J end by 0 bases, with 7 bases between. Clones were sequenced by immunoSEQ multiplex PCR, and TCRdb holds only the in-frame ones, with some missing. The repertoire holds approximately 170,000 clones, with 90% to 95% as singletons. The V call is TRBV2, the J call TRBJ1-1; D remains unclear. This clonotype was obtained from a woman aged 55-75 years in good health. The specimen was blood. The CDR3 loop reads CASSLRLNTEAFF. The CDR3 DNA reads TGTGCCAGCAGTCTTAGGTTGAACACTGAAGCTTTCTTT.